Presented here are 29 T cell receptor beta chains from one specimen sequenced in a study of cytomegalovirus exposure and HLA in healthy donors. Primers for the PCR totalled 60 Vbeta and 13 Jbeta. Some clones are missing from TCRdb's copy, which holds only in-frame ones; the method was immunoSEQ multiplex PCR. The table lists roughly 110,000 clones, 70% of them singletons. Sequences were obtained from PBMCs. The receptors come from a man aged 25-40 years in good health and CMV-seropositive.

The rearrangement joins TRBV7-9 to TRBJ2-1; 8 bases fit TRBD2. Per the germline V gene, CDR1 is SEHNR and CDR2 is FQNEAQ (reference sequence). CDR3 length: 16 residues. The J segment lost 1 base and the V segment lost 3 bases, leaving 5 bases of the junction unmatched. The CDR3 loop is CASSFRREVSYNEQFF. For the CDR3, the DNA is TGTGCCAGCAGCTTTCGGCGGGAGGTTTCCTACAATGAGCAGTTCTTC.

The CDR3 DNA reads TGTGCAGCTCGGGAGCGTGAGGGCAGCGGGCAGTTCTTC. Encoded protein: CAAREREGSGQFF. The chain carries TRBV6-5 and TRBJ2-1, with a tentative D call TRBD2 (6 bases). The germline V gene encodes CDR1 MNHEY and CDR2 SVGAGI. The CDR3 has 13 amino acids.

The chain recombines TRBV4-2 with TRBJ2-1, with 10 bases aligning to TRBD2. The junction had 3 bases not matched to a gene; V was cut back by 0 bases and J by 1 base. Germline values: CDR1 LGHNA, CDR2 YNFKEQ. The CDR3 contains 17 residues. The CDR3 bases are TGTGCCAGCAGCCAAGAAGGAGCGGGAGGGTCCTACAATGAGCAGTTCTTC. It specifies CASSQEGAGGSYNEQFF.

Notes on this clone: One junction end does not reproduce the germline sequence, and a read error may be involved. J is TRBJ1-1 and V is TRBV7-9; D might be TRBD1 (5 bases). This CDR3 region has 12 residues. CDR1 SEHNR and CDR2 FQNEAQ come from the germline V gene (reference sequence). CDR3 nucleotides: TGTGCCAGCAGCTTAGGGGGGACTGAAGTTTTCTTT. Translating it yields CASSLGGTEVFF.

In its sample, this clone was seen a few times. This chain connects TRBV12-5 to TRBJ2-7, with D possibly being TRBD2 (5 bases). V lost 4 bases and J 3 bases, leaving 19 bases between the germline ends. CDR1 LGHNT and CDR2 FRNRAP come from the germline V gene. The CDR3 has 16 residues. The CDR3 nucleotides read TGTGCTAGTGGTTCCTACTTAGCGTCCCTCTACTACGAGCAGTACGTC. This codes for CASGSYLASLYYEQYV.

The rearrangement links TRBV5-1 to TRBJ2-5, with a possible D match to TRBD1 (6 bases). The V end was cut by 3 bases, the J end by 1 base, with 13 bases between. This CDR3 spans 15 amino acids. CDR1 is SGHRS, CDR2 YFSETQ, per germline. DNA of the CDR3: TGCGCCAGCAGCTCTGCCGGGACAACCCAAGAGACCCAGTACTTC. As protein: CASSSAGTTQETQYF. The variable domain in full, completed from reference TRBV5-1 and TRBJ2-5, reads KAGVTQTPRYLIKTRGQQVTLSCSPISGHRSVSWYQQTPGQGLQFLFEYFSETQRNKGNFPGRFSGRQFSNSRSEMNVSTLELGDSALYLCASSSAGTTQETQYFGPGTRLLVL.

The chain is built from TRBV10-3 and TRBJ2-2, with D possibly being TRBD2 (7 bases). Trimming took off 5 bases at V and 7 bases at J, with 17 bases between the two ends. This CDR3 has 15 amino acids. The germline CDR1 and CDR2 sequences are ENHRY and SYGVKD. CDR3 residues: CAISSKQGGYGELFF. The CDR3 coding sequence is TGTGCCATCAGTTCAAAACAGGGAGGGTACGGGGAGCTGTTTTTT.

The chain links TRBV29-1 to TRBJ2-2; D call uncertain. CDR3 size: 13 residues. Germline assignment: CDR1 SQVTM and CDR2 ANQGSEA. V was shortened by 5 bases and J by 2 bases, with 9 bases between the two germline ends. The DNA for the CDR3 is TGCAGCGTTCGCCAGGCCAACACCGGGGAGCTGTTTTTT. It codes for CSVRQANTGELFF.

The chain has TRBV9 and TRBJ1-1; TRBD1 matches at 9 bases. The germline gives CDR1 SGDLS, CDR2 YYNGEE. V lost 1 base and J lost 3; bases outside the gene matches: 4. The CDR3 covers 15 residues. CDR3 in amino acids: CASSVRDRVDTEAFF. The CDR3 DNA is TGTGCCAGCAGCGTAAGGGACAGGGTGGACACTGAAGCTTTCTTT.

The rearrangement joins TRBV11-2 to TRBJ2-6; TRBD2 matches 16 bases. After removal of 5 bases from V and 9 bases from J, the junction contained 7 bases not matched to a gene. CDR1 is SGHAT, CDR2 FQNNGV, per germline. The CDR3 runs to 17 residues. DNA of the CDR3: TGTGCCAGCAGCCGGGGACTAGCGGGAGGGCAGGGCAACGTCCTGACTTTC. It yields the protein CASSRGLAGGQGNVLTF.

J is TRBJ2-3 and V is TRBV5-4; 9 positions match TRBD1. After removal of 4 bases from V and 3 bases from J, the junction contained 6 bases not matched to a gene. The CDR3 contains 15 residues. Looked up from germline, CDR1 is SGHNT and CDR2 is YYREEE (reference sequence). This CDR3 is CASSLQGAGTDTQYF. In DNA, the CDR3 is TGTGCCAGCAGCCTACAGGGGGCAGGGACAGATACGCAGTATTTT.

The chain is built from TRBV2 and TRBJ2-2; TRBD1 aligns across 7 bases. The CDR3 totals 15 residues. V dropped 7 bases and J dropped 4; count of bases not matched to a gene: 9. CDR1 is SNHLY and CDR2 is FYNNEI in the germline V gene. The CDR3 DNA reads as TGTGCCAGCAACCTCCGGGACAGCGGCACCGGGGAGCTGTTTTTT. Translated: CASNLRDSGTGELFF. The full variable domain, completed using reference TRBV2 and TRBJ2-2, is EPEVTQTPSHQVTQMGQEVILRCVPISNHLYFYWYRQILGQKVEFLVSFYNNEISEKSEIFDDQFSVERPDGSNFTLKIRSTKLEDSAMYFCASNLRDSGTGELFFGEGSRLTVL.

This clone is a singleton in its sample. CDR3: CASSPPGQATDTQYF. In DNA, the CDR3 is TGTGCCAGCAGTCCGCCGGGACAAGCCACAGATACGCAGTATTTT. This rearrangement joins TRBV28 to TRBJ2-3; D is possibly TRBD1 (6 bases). The CDR3 has 15 amino acids. V lost 5 bases, J lost 2 bases, and 14 bases lay in between. Germline CDR1 reads MDHEN; CDR2 reads SYDVKM.

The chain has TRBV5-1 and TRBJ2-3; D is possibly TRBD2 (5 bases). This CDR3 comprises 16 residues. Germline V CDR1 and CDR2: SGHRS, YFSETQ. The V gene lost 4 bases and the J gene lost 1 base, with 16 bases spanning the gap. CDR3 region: CASSPDREWGTDTQYF. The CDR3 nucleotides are TGCGCCAGCAGCCCCGACCGGGAATGGGGCACAGATACGCAGTATTTT.

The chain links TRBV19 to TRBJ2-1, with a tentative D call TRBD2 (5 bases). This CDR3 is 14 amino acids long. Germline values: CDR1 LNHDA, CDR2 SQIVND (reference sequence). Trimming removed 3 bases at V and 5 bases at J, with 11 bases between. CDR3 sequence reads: CASSIKRLDNEQFF. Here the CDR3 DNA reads TGTGCCAGTAGTATTAAGCGGCTAGACAATGAGCAGTTCTTC.

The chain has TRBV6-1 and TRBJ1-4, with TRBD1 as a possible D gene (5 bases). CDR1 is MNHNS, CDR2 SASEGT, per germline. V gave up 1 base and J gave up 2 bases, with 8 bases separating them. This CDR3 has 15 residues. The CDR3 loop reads CASSEDRQTNEKLFF. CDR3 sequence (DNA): TGTGCCAGCAGTGAAGACCGACAGACTAATGAAAAACTGTTTTTT.

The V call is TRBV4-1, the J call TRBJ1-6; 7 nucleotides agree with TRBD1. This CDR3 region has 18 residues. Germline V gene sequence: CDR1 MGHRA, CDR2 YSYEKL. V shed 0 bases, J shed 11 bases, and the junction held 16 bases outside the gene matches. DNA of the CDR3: TGCGCCAGCAGCCAAGATAGTAATGGGGACAGTCGCCTCGCACCCCTCCACTTT. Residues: CASSQDSNGDSRLAPLHF.

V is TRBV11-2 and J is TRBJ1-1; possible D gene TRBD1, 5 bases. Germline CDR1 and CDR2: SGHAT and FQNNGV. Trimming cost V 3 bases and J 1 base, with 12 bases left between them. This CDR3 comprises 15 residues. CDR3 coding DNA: TGTGCCAGCAGCTTCACGGGACTTACGAACACTGAAGCTTTCTTT. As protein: CASSFTGLTNTEAFF.

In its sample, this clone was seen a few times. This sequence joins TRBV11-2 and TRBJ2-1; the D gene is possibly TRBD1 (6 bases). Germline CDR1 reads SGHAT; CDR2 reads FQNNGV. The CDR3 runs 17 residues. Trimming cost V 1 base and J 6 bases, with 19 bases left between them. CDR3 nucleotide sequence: TGTGCCAGCAGCTTAGTGAACTCGTACAGGGCCCCCAATGAGCAGTTCTTC. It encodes CASSLVNSYRAPNEQFF.

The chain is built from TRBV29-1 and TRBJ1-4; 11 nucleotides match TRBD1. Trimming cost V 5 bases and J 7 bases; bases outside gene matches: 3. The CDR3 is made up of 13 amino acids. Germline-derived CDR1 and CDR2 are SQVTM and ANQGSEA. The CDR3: CSVRTGGGEKLFF. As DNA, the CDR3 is TGCAGCGTTCGGACAGGGGGCGGTGAAAAACTGTTTTTT.

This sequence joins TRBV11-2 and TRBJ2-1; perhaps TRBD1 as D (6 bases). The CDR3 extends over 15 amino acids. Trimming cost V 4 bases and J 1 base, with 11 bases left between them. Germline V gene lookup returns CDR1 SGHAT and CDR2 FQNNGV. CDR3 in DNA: TGTGCCAGCAGCTCACCAGACAGGTCCTACAATGAGCAGTTCTTC. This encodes CASSSPDRSYNEQFF.

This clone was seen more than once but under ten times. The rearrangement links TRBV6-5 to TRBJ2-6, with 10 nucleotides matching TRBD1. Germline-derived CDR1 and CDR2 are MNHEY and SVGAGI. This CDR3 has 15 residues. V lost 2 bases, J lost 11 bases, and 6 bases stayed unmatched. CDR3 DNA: TGTGCCAGCAGTTACCGGGGACAGGGGACTTACGTCCTGACTTTC. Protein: CASSYRGQGTYVLTF.

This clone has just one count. CDR3 protein: CASSHKSGLGTASYEQYV. The CDR3 region has the DNA TGTGCCAGCAGTCATAAATCGGGCCTGGGGACAGCTTCCTACGAGCAGTACGTC. The genes are TRBV28 and TRBJ2-7; the match to TRBD1 covers 7 bases. J lost 1 base, V lost 5 bases, and 17 bases had no gene match. CDR1 and CDR2 from the germline V gene are MDHEN and SYDVKM. The CDR3 is 18 amino acids.

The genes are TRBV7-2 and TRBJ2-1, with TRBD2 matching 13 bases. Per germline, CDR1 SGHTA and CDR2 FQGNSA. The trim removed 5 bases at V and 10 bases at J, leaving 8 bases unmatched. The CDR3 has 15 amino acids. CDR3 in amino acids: CASSVWTSGGREQFF. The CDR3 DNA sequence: TGTGCCAGCAGCGTTTGGACTAGCGGGGGAAGAGAGCAGTTCTTC.

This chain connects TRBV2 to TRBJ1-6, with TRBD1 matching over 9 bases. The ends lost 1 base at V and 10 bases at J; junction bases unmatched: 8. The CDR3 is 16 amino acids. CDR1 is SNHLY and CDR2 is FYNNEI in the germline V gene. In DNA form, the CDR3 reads TGTGCCAGCAGTGAAGAGGGGACAGGGCAAGGGTCACCCCTCCACTTT. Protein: CASSEEGTGQGSPLHF.

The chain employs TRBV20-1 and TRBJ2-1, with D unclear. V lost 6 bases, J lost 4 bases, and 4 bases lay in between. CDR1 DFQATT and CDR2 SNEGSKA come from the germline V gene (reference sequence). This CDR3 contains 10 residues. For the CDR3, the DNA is TGCAGTGCCAATTACAATGAGCAGTTCTTC. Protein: CSANYNEQFF.

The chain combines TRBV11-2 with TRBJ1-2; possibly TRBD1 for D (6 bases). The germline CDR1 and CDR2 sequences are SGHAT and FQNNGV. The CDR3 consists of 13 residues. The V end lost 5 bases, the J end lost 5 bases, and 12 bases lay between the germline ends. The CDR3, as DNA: TGTGCCAGCAGCCGGGGGGGGGCGTATGGCTACACCTTC. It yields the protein CASSRGGAYGYTF. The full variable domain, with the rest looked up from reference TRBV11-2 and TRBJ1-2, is EAGVAQSPRYKIIEKRQSVAFWCNPISGHATLYWYQQILGQGPKLLIQFQNNGVVDDSQLPKDRFSAERLKGVDSTLKIQPAKLEDSAVYLCASSRGGAYGYTFGSGTRLTVV.

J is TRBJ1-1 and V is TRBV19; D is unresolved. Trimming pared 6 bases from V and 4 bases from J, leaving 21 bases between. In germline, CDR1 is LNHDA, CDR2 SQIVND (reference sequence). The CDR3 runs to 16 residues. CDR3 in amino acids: CASSLRPYGGSTEAFF. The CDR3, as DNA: TGTGCCAGTAGCCTCAGACCCTACGGCGGGTCCACTGAAGCTTTCTTT.

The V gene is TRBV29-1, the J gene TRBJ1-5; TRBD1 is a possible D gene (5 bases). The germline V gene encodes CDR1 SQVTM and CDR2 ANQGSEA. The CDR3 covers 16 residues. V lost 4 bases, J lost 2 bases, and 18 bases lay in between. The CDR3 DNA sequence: TGCAGCGTTGGGGCCCAAGTCGGGGGAGGCAATCAGCCCCAGCATTTT. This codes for CSVGAQVGGGNQPQHF. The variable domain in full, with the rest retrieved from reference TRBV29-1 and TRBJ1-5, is SAVISQKPSRDICQRGTSLTIQCQVDSQVTMMFWYRQQPGQSLTLIATANQGSEATYESGFVIDKFPISRPNLTFSTLTVSNMSPEDSSIYLCSVGAQVGGGNQPQHFGDGTRLSIL.